This T cell receptor beta chain was retrieved from a study of CD8 T cells in Susac syndrome. RNA totalling about 0.45 to 1 ug underwent reverse transcription with random hexamers. TCRdb called the immunoSEQ multiplex PCR reads again in MiXCR, with one record for every CDR3 protein. The table shows 100,000 to 150,000 distinct CDR3 sequences, with approximately 96% occurring only once. The V gene's germline CDR1 is SQVTM and CDR2 ANQGSEA. The CDR3 is made up of 13 amino acids. Material for sequencing was CD8+ T cells from PBMCs. V and J are TRBV29-1 and TRBJ2-3; perhaps D is TRBD1 or TRBD2 (6 bases each). The receptor's source is a human donor with Susac syndrome. CDR3 in amino acids: CRGGQHPTDTQYF. CDR3 DNA sequence: TGCAGGGGGGGCCAACACCCCACAGATACGCAGTATTTT.